Below are 14 T cell receptor beta chains sequenced from a single sample in a study of identical twins. MiXCR was run by TCRdb on the 5' RACE reads, yielding one entry per CDR3 protein. Altogether 690,000 or so distinct CDR3 sequences are present, approximately 6.1% being singletons, with the ten largest covering roughly 1.6%. Sequencing was carried out using naive T cells sorted from blood. The source is a man between 18 and 35 years old in good health.

This clonotype was counted many times. This chain connects TRBV3-1 to TRBJ2-5; no clear D. The CDR3 has 13 residues. The V and J ends lost 1 base and 5 bases respectively, with 8 bases between them. CDR1 and CDR2 (germline): LGHDT, YNNKEL (reference sequence). Written as DNA, the CDR3 is TGTGCCAGCAGCCAAGGTAGTCGGGAGACCCAGTACTTC. It yields the protein CASSQGSRETQYF.

This clonotype was recorded a few times. This chain uses TRBV7-2 with TRBJ2-5; 8 positions match TRBD2. This CDR3 region has 14 residues. CDR1 and CDR2 (germline): SGHTA, FQGNSA. The V gene end was trimmed by 5 bases and the J gene end by 4 bases; junction bases not matched to a gene: 6. In nucleotides, the CDR3 is TGTGCCAGCAGCCCGTCGGGAGGGTCAGAGACCCAGTACTTC. It yields the protein CASSPSGGSETQYF.

This clonotype was seen repeatedly, ten times or more. The V and J genes are TRBV24-1 and TRBJ2-7, with D possibly being TRBD2 (6 bases). CDR1 and CDR2 from the germline V gene are KGHDR and SFDVKD. The CDR3 extends over 14 amino acids. V was pared by 5 bases and J by 4 bases, with 14 bases between. The CDR3 region has the DNA TGTGCCACCAGTGTCGGAGGGTCTGGTTACGAGCAGTACTTC. Protein sequence: CATSVGGSGYEQYF.

Regarding this clonotype: The CDR3 does not end in the conserved phenylalanine or tryptophan, so this is likely a read error. V is TRBV27 and J is TRBJ1-1; D possibly corresponds to TRBD1 (5 bases). This CDR3 has 14 residues. The V end lost 4 bases, the J end lost 0 bases, and 9 bases lay between the germline ends. Germline lookup yields CDR1 MNHEY and CDR2 SMNVEV (reference sequence). Here the CDR3 DNA reads TGTGCCAGCAGTTCTCAGACAGTGAACACTGAAGCTTTCTCT. Translation: CASSSQTVNTEAFS.

This clonotype was recorded many times. This chain links TRBV12-3 or TRBV12-4 with TRBJ2-1, with 7 bases that match TRBD2. This CDR3 is built from 16 residues. V lost 4 bases and J lost 0; bases outside the gene matches: 6. CDR3 in amino acids: CASSSSSGISYNEQFF. CDR3 nucleotide sequence: TGTGCCAGCAGTTCATCTAGCGGTATCTCCTACAATGAGCAGTTCTTC.

This clonotype was seen a handful of times. This chain uses TRBV30 with TRBJ2-3, with D unclear. From germline, CDR1 is GTSNPN and CDR2 SVGIG (reference sequence). The CDR3 runs 15 residues. Trimming removed 0 bases from V and 1 base from J, with 11 bases in between. DNA of the CDR3: TGTGCCTGGAGTGTACAAGGGTTTGGCACAGATACGCAGTATTTT. This codes for CAWSVQGFGTDTQYF.

This clonotype was counted at least ten times. The J gene is TRBJ2-5, the V gene TRBV5-1, with a tentative D call TRBD2 (5 bases). The CDR3 covers 16 residues. Germline CDR1 is SGHRS and CDR2 is YFSETQ. Trimming left V 4 bases short and J 0 bases short, with 16 bases between. In nucleotides, the CDR3 is TGCGCCAGCAGCGCGGGCATAAAGCGGCACCAAGAGACCCAGTACTTC. Translating it yields CASSAGIKRHQETQYF. Full variable domain (remainder filled in from reference TRBV5-1 and TRBJ2-5): KAGVTQTPRYLIKTRGQQVTLSCSPISGHRSVSWYQQTPGQGLQFLFEYFSETQRNKGNFPGRFSGRQFSNSRSEMNVSTLELGDSALYLCASSAGIKRHQETQYFGPGTRLLVL.

This clonotype was counted many times. The chain joins TRBV25-1 to TRBJ1-1; TRBD1 is a possible D gene (5 bases). This CDR3 comprises 13 residues. CDR1 MGHDK and CDR2 SYGVNS come from the germline V gene. V was shortened by 6 bases and J by 7 bases, with 15 bases between the two germline ends. The DNA for the CDR3 is TGTGCCAGCAGCCCGGGGGGGGTAGTTGAAGCTTTCTTT. Its translation: CASSPGGVVEAFF.

This clonotype was seen repeatedly, ten times or more. The rearrangement links TRBV12-3 or TRBV12-4 to TRBJ2-1; TRBD2 is a possible D gene (5 bases). CDR3 length equals 12 residues. V was cut by 8 bases and J by 6 bases, with 11 bases left in between. The CDR3 region has the DNA TGTGCCAGCTCCCGAGGGTCCAATGAGCAGTTCTTC. Protein sequence: CASSRGSNEQFF.

The table lists this clonotype with a few counts. The CDR3, as DNA: TGTGCCAGCAGAACGACAGGGGGGTGGTCCTACAATGAGCAGTTCTTC. This translates into CASRTTGGWSYNEQFF. V and J are TRBV6-2 or TRBV6-3 and TRBJ2-1; TRBD1 aligns across 9 bases. J lost 1 base, V lost 6 bases, and 7 bases had no gene match. This CDR3 region has 16 residues. Germline V gene lookup returns CDR1 MNHEY and CDR2 SVGEGT.

This clonotype was detected ten times or more. V and J are TRBV12-3 or TRBV12-4 and TRBJ1-4; D may be TRBD1 (6 bases). The V end was cut by 6 bases, the J end by 7 bases, with 15 bases between. CDR3 length equals 14 residues. The CDR3 region is CASRRGGSFEKLFF. In nucleotides, the CDR3 is TGTGCCAGCAGGAGAGGGGGTTCTTTTGAAAAACTGTTTTTT.

This clonotype was seen at least ten times. This chain uses TRBV20-1 with TRBJ1-1, with TRBD1 identical over 9 bases. V shed 2 bases, J shed 7 bases, and the junction held 11 bases outside the gene matches. CDR3 length: 15 residues. CDR1 is DFQATT and CDR2 is SNEGSKA in the germline V gene (reference sequence). CDR3 in amino acids: CSARKLGQGWFEAFF. DNA of the CDR3: TGCAGTGCTAGAAAGTTGGGACAGGGATGGTTTGAAGCTTTCTTT.

This clonotype was recorded at least ten times. V usage is TRBV7-2 and J usage is TRBJ2-7, with 12 bases that match TRBD2. Germline V lookup: CDR1 SGHTA, CDR2 FQGNSA. Losses at the gene ends were 3 bases for V and 0 bases for J; bases not matched to a gene: 3. The CDR3 loop spans 16 amino acids. The CDR3 nucleotides read TGTGCCAGCAGCTTTGGACTAGCGGGGAGCTCCTACGAGCAGTACTTC. Amino acids: CASSFGLAGSSYEQYF.

There are many counts of this clonotype. This chain uses TRBV6-1 with TRBJ2-1; 11 bases fit TRBD2. V lost 10 bases, J lost 10 bases, and 15 bases stayed unmatched. The CDR3 is 15 residues long. Per germline, CDR1 MNHNS and CDR2 SASEGT. The CDR3 coding sequence is TGTGCCACACTCCACGGAACTAGCGGGAGCGGAGAGCAGTTCTTC. It is translated as CATLHGTSGSGEQFF.